This is a list of T cell receptor beta chains from one sample in a study of cytomegalovirus exposure and HLA in healthy donors. Data came from immunoSEQ multiplex PCR; TCRdb stores just in-frame clones and leaves some out. The sample lists about 60,000 clones; about 67% were seen once. Sequenced material: PBMCs. All receptors come from a man between 35 and 55 years old in good health and CMV-seropositive. Both conserved end residues are trimmed from each CDR3. A D gene is named only where the DNA matches it firmly. A row's size may be missing; if present it is once, few, many or a size class.

TRBV11-3	few	-	TRBJ2-7	ASSQRGRPSEQY
TRBV5-1	-	TRBD1	TRBJ2-1	ASSLEQGRSNEQF
TRBV10-1	-	-	TRBJ2-3	ASSSGPRNTQY
TRBV7-9	-	-	TRBJ2-2	AGVEGTLNTGELF
TRBV7-2	-	TRBD1	TRBJ1-4	ASSLRGPGQSNEKLF
TRBV9	once	TRBD2	TRBJ2-1	ASSVVPGGYNEQF
TRBV4-2	-	-	TRBJ2-5	ASSQREGGTQETQY
TRBV11-2	-	TRBD2	TRBJ2-1	ASSSASGGNEQF
TRBV11-3	once	-	TRBJ2-3	ASSLGRRIEDTQY
TRBV4-1	-	-	TRBJ1-2	ASSQVLGRREGGYGYT
TRBV5-4	once	-	TRBJ2-5	ASSPSGAPETQY
TRBV18	few	-	TRBJ2-5	ASSPGQFQETQY
TRBV2	-	-	TRBJ1-2	ASSVTGDYGYT
TRBV2	-	-	TRBJ2-1	ASSEETGRRGEQF
TRBV27	-	TRBD1	TRBJ1-1	ASSPPTGPMNTEAF
TRBV25-1	once	-	TRBJ1-1	ASSDPGLEAF
TRBV13	once	-	TRBJ1-6	ASSREKGASPLH
TRBV6-1	few	-	TRBJ1-1	ASTGGFGKAF